Given below is one T cell receptor beta chain in context. This specimen comes from a study of blood T cell repertoires in COVID-19. Overall study context: Acute and convalescent COVID-19 specimens originated in the United States, Italy and Spain. Nucleic acid was either cDNA or gDNA, and it came from T cells, B-cell-depleted T cells, or PBMCs.

Original data processing: Reference gene primer amplification gave nucleated cell count estimates. The protocol was immunoSEQ multiplex PCR, while the TCRdb copy is restricted to in-frame clones and leaves out a portion. That table furnishes V, J and clone size, whereas the DNA furnished D and trimming. Here the sample spans about 150,000 clones, about 80% being singletons. The length of the CDR3 is 15 residues. Germline CDR1 reads MNHEY; CDR2 reads SVGAGI. V gave up 5 bases and J gave up 5 bases, with 16 bases separating them. Sequencing was performed on peripheral blood. The chain is built from TRBV6-5 and TRBJ2-1; D is possibly TRBD1 (6 bases). This clonotype was sampled from a woman aged 55-75 years with acute or convalescent COVID-19. The CDR3 protein is CASSPGRQANNEQFF. DNA for the CDR3: TGTGCCAGCAGTCCGGGCCGACAGGCGAACAATGAGCAGTTCTTC.